The rows below give T cell receptor beta chains drawn from one sample of a study of T cell responses to AZD1222 COVID-19 vaccine. Assay: immunoSEQ multiplex PCR; the TCRdb copy retains only in-frame clones and omits some. The sample holds 96,000 or so clones; around 89% are singletons and the top ten take 1.6%. Sequenced material: peripheral blood, taken on day 0 of AZD1222 vaccination. These receptors all stem from an adult in good health. The CDR3 runs from the conserved cysteine through the conserved F or W. The D gene is left open where the match is weak. The size of a clone is reported for some rows only, either as once, few or many, or as a class for expanded clones.

v_call,j_call,d_call,clone_size,cdr3_aa,cdr3_nt
TRBV5-1,TRBJ2-3,TRBD1,NA,CASSLDPRGTDTQYF,TGCGCCAGCAGCTTGGACCCCAGGGGGACAGATACGCAGTATTTT
TRBV7-2,TRBJ1-2,NA,few,CASSRDRQGDGYTF,TGTGCCAGCAGCCGGGACCGTCAGGGTGATGGCTACACCTTC
TRBV10-2,TRBJ1-2,TRBD1,NA,CASSEGTGQNTF,TGCGCCAGCAGTGAAGGGACAGGGCAGAACACCTTC
TRBV6-5,TRBJ1-2,NA,NA,CASRRGHGYTF,TGTGCCAGCAGACGTGGACATGGCTACACCTTC
TRBV7-9,TRBJ1-1,NA,NA,CASSLLSTENTEAFF,TGTGCCAGCAGCCTCCTGTCGACAGAGAACACTGAAGCTTTCTTT
TRBV11-2,TRBJ1-2,NA,NA,CASSLSGSGYTF,TGTGCCAGCAGCTTATCTGGGTCTGGCTACACCTTC
TRBV19,TRBJ1-4,NA,NA,CASSPRHEKLFF,TGTGCCAGTAGTCCAAGACATGAAAAACTGTTTTTT
TRBV7-8,TRBJ1-1,NA,few,CASSLGSGRPAAEAFF,TGTGCCAGCAGCTTAGGTTCGGGGAGGCCAGCCGCTGAAGCTTTCTTT
TRBV11-2,TRBJ1-2,NA,NA,CASSLVLGMGYTF,TGTGCCAGCAGCTTAGTTCTGGGTATGGGCTACACCTTC
TRBV30,TRBJ1-3,NA,few,CAWGLDSGNTIYF,TGTGCCTGGGGGCTGGACTCTGGAAACACCATATATTTT
TRBV29-1,TRBJ1-2,TRBD1,once,CSVERQGNGYTF,TGCAGCGTTGAAAGACAGGGTAATGGCTACACCTTC
TRBV5-1,TRBJ1-1,NA,NA,CASGGGNTEAFF,TGCGCCAGTGGTGGAGGGAACACTGAAGCTTTCTTT
TRBV7-9,TRBJ1-4,NA,NA,CASSESSLNEKLFF,TGTGCCAGCAGTGAGTCGAGCCTTAATGAAAAACTGTTTTTT
TRBV5-1,TRBJ2-3,TRBD1,NA,CASSLGQGTSTDTQYF,TGCGCCAGCAGCTTGGGACAGGGGACAAGCACAGATACGCAGTATTTT
TRBV20-1,TRBJ1-1,NA,NA,CSARDNRRAFF,TGCAGTGCTAGAGATAATCGGAGGGCTTTCTTT
TRBV7-3,TRBJ2-3,NA,NA,CASSSGYFPDTQYF,TGTGCCAGCAGCTCCGGCTATTTTCCAGATACGCAGTATTTT
TRBV3-1/TRBV3-2,TRBJ1-4,NA,NA,CASSHSATNEKLFF,TGTGCCAGCAGCCATAGTGCAACTAATGAAAAACTGTTTTTT
TRBV5-6,TRBJ2-3,TRBD1,NA,CASSLTGTGGLGTDTQYF,TGTGCCAGCAGCCTTACCGGGACAGGGGGCTTGGGCACAGATACGCAGTATTTT
TRBV28,TRBJ2-3,TRBD2,NA,CASSDGRGGGTDTQYF,TGTGCCAGCAGCGATGGGCGGGGGGGCGGCACAGATACGCAGTATTTT
TRBV3-1/TRBV3-2,TRBJ2-1,NA,NA,CASSQEGRYNEQFF,TGTGCCAGCAGCCAAGAAGGCCGGTACAATGAGCAGTTCTTC
TRBV7-9,TRBJ1-2,TRBD1,NA,CASSSVGQYLYGYTF,TGTGCCAGCAGCTCAGTGGGACAGTACCTCTATGGCTACACCTTC
TRBV5-1,TRBJ1-1,TRBD1,NA,CASSLGTANTEAFF,TGCGCCAGCAGCCTAGGGACAGCCAACACTGAAGCTTTCTTT
TRBV7-8,TRBJ2-5,NA,NA,CASTKGGGGETQYF,TGTGCCAGCACGAAAGGGGGGGGAGGAGAGACCCAGTACTTC
TRBV5-1,TRBJ2-7,NA,few,CASSFTQIVPGEQYF,TGCGCCAGCAGCTTTACTCAGATCGTCCCGGGGGAGCAGTACTTC
TRBV2,TRBJ1-2,NA,NA,CASTAVAGTYNYGYTF,TGTGCCAGCACCGCCGTTGCCGGGACGTACAACTATGGCTACACCTTC
TRBV23-1,TRBJ2-7,NA,once,CASSLSYNDEQYF,TGCGCCAGCAGTTTATCGTATAACGACGAGCAGTACTTC
TRBV7-9,TRBJ2-3,TRBD2,NA,CASSASGYVLFTDTQYF,TGTGCCAGCAGCGCTAGCGGCTATGTCCTTTTCACAGATACGCAGTATTTT
TRBV30,TRBJ1-5,NA,NA,CAWSSGATTDQPQHF,TGTGCCTGGAGTAGCGGGGCAACGACCGATCAGCCCCAGCATTTT
TRBV28,TRBJ2-7,TRBD1,NA,CASSLGQGRKSSEQYF,TGTGCCAGCAGTCTTGGACAGGGGAGGAAGTCGAGTGAGCAGTACTTC
TRBV4-3,TRBJ1-2,TRBD1,NA,CASSQPGQGIYGYTF,TGCGCCAGCAGCCAACCGGGACAGGGTATCTATGGCTACACCTTC
TRBV6-5,TRBJ2-4,NA,NA,CATTAREDIQYF,TGTGCCACCACAGCTAGGGAAGACATTCAGTACTTC
TRBV7-2,TRBJ1-2,TRBD1,NA,CASSPGQDFNGYTF,TGTGCCAGCAGCCCAGGACAGGATTTCAATGGCTACACCTTC
TRBV7-6,TRBJ2-1,NA,NA,CASSLEPGFYNEQFF,TGTGCCAGCAGCTTAGAACCGGGGTTCTACAATGAGCAGTTCTTC
TRBV2,TRBJ2-3,NA,NA,CASRGGLLTDTQYF,TGTGCCAGCCGTGGAGGCCTCCTCACAGATACGCAGTATTTT
TRBV12-3/TRBV12-4,TRBJ1-3,NA,few,CASSFSGNTIYF,TGTGCCAGCAGTTTCTCTGGAAACACCATATATTTT
TRBV30,TRBJ2-1,NA,NA,CAWSVSYEQFF,TGTGCCTGGAGTGTAAGCTATGAGCAGTTCTTC
TRBV5-1,TRBJ2-1,NA,NA,CASSLSQGGLDEQFF,TGCGCCAGCAGCTTGTCGCAGGGGGGACTCGATGAGCAGTTCTTC
TRBV5-1,TRBJ1-1,NA,NA,CASSLEGELTEAFF,TGCGCCAGCAGCTTGGAAGGGGAGCTCACTGAAGCTTTCTTT
TRBV19,TRBJ1-5,NA,NA,CASSPPLSLGQPQHF,TGTGCCAGTAGCCCACCTCTCTCTTTGGGACAGCCCCAGCATTTT
TRBV30,TRBJ1-2,TRBD1,NA,CAWDRGGSGYTF,TGTGCCTGGGACAGGGGAGGGAGTGGCTACACCTTC
TRBV11-2,TRBJ2-7,NA,NA,CASSLARDYEQYF,TGTGCCAGCAGCCTAGCTCGGGATTACGAGCAGTACTTC
TRBV10-2,TRBJ1-5,TRBD1,NA,CASSDRQGGQPQHF,TGCGCCAGCAGCGACCGACAGGGCGGCCAGCCCCAGCATTTT
TRBV11-2,TRBJ2-7,NA,NA,CASSLEEEEGRTYEQYF,TGTGCCAGCAGCTTAGAGGAGGAAGAGGGGAGGACCTACGAGCAGTACTTC
TRBV5-8,TRBJ1-4,NA,NA,CASSFGQSATNEKLFF,TGTGCCAGCAGCTTTGGACAGTCCGCAACTAATGAAAAACTGTTTTTT
TRBV18,TRBJ2-1,NA,NA,CASSHDRSSYNEQFF,TGTGCCAGCTCACACGACAGGAGCTCCTACAATGAGCAGTTCTTC
TRBV3-1/TRBV3-2,TRBJ1-1,NA,NA,CASSQDFGSNTEAFF,TGTGCCAGCAGCCAAGACTTCGGCTCGAACACTGAAGCTTTCTTT
TRBV9,TRBJ1-2,TRBD1,NA,CASSDTGGYGYTF,TGTGCCAGCAGCGATACAGGGGGCTATGGCTACACCTTC
TRBV14,TRBJ1-1,NA,NA,CASSQVGGWGTEAFF,TGTGCCAGCAGCCAAGTTGGGGGTTGGGGCACTGAAGCTTTCTTT
TRBV28,TRBJ2-4,NA,NA,CASSRPRQKNIQYF,TGTGCCAGCAGTCGTCCCCGACAGAAAAACATTCAGTACTTC
TRBV7-8,TRBJ1-5,NA,NA,CASSSDSANQPQHF,TGTGCCAGCAGCTCCGACAGTGCAAATCAGCCCCAGCATTTT
TRBV19,TRBJ1-4,NA,NA,CASSSLGYEKLFF,TGTGCCAGTAGTTCGTTGGGTTATGAAAAACTGTTTTTT
TRBV6-6,TRBJ1-5,NA,NA,CASRANQPQHF,TGTGCCAGCAGGGCAAATCAGCCCCAGCATTTT
TRBV12-3/TRBV12-4,TRBJ1-5,NA,NA,CASRLNRDSEHF,TGTGCCAGCAGGCTCAACAGGGATTCGGAGCATTTT
TRBV3-1/TRBV3-2,TRBJ1-2,NA,NA,CASSPQAGNYGYTF,TGTGCCAGCAGCCCCCAGGCAGGGAACTATGGCTACACCTTC
TRBV2,TRBJ2-6,TRBD1,NA,CASSSITRGRVSGANVLTF,TGTGCCAGCAGTTCGATCACCAGGGGGCGGGTTTCTGGGGCCAACGTCCTGACTTTC
TRBV28,TRBJ2-2,NA,few,CASSRTTSRMWELFF,TGTGCCAGCAGTCGGACGACTAGTCGGATGTGGGAGCTGTTTTTT
TRBV2,TRBJ1-5,TRBD1,once,CASMGQENQPQHF,TGTGCCAGCATGGGACAGGAAAATCAGCCCCAGCATTTT
TRBV5-1,TRBJ1-4,TRBD1,NA,CASRSGTGATNEKLFF,TGCGCCAGCAGGTCCGGGACAGGAGCAACTAATGAAAAACTGTTTTTT
TRBV9,TRBJ2-7,TRBD2,few,CASSTSWTSGSPYEQYF,TGTGCCAGCAGCACCTCCTGGACTAGCGGGTCACCCTACGAGCAGTACTTC